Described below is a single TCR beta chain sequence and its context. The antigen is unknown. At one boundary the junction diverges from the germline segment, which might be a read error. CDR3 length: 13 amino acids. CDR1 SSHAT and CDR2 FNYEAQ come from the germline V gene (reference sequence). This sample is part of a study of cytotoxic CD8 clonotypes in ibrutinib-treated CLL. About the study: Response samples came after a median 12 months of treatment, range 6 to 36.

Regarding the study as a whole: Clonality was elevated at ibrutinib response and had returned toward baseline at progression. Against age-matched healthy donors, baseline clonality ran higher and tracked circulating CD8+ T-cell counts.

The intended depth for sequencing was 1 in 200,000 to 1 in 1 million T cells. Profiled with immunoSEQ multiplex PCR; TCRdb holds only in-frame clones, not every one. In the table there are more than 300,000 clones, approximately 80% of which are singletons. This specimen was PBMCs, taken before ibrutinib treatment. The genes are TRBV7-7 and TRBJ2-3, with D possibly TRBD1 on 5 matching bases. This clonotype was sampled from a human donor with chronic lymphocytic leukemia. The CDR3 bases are TGTGCTAGCAGCTTAGGGGTCCCAGATACGCAGTATTTT. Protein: CASSLGVPDTQYF.